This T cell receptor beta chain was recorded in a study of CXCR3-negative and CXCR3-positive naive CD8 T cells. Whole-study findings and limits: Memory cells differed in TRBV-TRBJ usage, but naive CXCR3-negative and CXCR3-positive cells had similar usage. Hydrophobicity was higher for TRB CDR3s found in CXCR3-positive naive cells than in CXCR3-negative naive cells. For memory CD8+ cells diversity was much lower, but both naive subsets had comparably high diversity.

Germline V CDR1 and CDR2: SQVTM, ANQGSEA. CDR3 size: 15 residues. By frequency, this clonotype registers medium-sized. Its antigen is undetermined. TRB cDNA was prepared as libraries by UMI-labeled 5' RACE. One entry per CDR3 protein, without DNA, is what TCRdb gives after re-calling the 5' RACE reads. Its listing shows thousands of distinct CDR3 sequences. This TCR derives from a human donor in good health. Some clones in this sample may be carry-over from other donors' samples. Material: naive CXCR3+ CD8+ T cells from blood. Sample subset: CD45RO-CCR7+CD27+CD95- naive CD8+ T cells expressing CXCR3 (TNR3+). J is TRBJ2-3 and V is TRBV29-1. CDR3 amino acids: CSVEGGLHSTDTQYF.